The clone carrying this T cell receptor beta chain has a single count. Its antigen remains unknown. The data originate from a study of shared clonotypes between healthy human individuals. Across the whole study: Contributing individuals were a couple of females and a few males aged 18 to 49. Overall study findings and caveats: Non-shared clonotypes displayed generation probabilities falling below those of clonotypes present in all four donors. Memory subsets generally showed smaller estimated richness than naive subsets did.

Produced via immunoSEQ multiplex PCR; TCRdb's table is partial and in-frame only. Of 2.3 million or so clones in the sample, approximately 95% were seen once. CDR1 and CDR2 from the germline V gene are SGHDT and YYEEEE. This CDR3 has 15 amino acids. V was shortened by 6 bases and J by 1 base, with 14 bases between the two germline ends. The chain has TRBV5-6 and TRBJ2-4, with D tentatively TRBD1 (5 bases). Sequencing input: naive CD4+ T cells from PBMCs. Described subset: CD45RA+ positively selected. This TCR derives from a man in his late teens or twenties in good health. Some clones in this sample may be carry-over from other donors' samples. In nucleotides, the CDR3 is TGTGCCAGCACGATGGGGCTAGTCGCCAAAAACATTCAGTACTTC. It translates to CASTMGLVAKNIQYF. Full variable domain (missing parts from reference TRBV5-6 and TRBJ2-4): DAGVTQSPTHLIKTRGQQVTLRCSPKSGHDTVSWYQQALGQGPQFIFQYYEEEERQRGNFPDRFSGHQFPNYSSELNVNALLLGDSALYLCASTMGLVAKNIQYFGAGTRLSVL.